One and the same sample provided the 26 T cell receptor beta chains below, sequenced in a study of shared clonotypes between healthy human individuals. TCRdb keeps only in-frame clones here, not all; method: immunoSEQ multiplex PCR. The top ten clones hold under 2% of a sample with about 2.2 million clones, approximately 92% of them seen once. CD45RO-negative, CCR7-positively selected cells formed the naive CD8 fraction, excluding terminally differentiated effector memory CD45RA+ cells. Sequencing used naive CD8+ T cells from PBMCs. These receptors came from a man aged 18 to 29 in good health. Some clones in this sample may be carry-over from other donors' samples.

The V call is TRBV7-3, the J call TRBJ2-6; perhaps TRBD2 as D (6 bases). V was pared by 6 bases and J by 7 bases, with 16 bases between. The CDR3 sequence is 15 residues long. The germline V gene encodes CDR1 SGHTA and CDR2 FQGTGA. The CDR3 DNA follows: TGTGCCAGCAGTCCCGCCGGGGGTCTCGCCAACGTCCTGACTTTC. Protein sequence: CASSPAGGLANVLTF.

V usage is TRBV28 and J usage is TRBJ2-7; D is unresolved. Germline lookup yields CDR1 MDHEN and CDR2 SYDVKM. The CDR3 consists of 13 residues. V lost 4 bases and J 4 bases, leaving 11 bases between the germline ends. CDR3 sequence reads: CASSSRISYEQYF. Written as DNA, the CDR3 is TGTGCCAGCAGTTCCAGGATTTCATACGAGCAGTACTTC. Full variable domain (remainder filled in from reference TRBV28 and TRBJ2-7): DVKVTQSSRYLVKRTGEKVFLECVQDMDHENMFWYRQDPGLGLRLIYFSYDVKMKEKGDIPEGYSVSREKKERFSLILESASTNQTSMYLCASSSRISYEQYFGPGTRLTVT.

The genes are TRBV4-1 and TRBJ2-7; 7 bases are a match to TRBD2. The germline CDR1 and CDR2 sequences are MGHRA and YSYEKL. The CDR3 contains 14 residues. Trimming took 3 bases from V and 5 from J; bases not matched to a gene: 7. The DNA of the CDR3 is TGCGCCAGCAGCCATCCCCTGGGAGGGGACGAGCAGTACTTC. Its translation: CASSHPLGGDEQYF.

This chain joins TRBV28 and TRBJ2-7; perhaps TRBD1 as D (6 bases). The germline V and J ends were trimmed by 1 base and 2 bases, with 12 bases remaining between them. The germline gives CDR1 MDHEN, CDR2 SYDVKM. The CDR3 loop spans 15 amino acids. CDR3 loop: CASSLSGTFPYEQYF. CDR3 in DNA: TGTGCCAGCAGTTTATCCGGGACATTCCCCTACGAGCAGTACTTC.

CDR3 in amino acids: CASSQPGSAEGGDEQFF. CDR3 sequence (DNA): TGCGCCAGCAGCCAGCCCGGTAGCGCAGAGGGGGGGGATGAGCAGTTCTTC. The chain couples TRBV4-3 to TRBJ2-1; D perhaps matches TRBD2 (7 bases). V lost 3 bases and J lost 8, with 23 bases in between. This CDR3 spans 17 amino acids. Germline lookup yields CDR1 LGHNA and CDR2 YSLEER.

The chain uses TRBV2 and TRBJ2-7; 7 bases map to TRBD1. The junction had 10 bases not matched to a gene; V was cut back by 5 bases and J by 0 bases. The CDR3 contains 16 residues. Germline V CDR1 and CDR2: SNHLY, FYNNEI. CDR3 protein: CASSIDRGQDSYEQYF. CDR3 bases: TGTGCCAGCAGTATAGATAGAGGACAGGACTCCTACGAGCAGTACTTC.

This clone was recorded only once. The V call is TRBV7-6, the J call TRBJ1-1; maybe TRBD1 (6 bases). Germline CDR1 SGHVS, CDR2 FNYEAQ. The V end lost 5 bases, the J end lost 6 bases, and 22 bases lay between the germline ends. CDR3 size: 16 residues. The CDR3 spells CASSVTTGQSSAEAFF. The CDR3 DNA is TGTGCCAGCAGCGTCACCACAGGACAGTCCAGCGCTGAAGCTTTCTTT.

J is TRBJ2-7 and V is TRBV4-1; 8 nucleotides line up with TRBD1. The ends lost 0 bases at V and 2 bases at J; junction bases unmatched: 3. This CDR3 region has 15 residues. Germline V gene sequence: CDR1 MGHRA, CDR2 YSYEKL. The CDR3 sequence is CASSQERDRTYEQYF. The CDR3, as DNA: TGCGCCAGCAGCCAAGAGCGGGACAGGACCTACGAGCAGTACTTC.

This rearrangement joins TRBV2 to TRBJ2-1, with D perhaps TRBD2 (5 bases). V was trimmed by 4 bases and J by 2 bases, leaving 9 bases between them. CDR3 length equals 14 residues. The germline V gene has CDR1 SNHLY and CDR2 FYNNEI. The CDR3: CASSAPGTYNEQFF. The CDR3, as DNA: TGTGCCAGCAGTGCCCCCGGGACCTACAATGAGCAGTTCTTC.

The CDR3 nucleotides read TGTGCCAGTAGTACCAGTCCCGGGACTAGCGGGAGGCCCTCCTACGAGCAGTACTTC. Translation gives CASSTSPGTSGRPSYEQYF. The gene calls are TRBV19 and TRBJ2-7; TRBD2 aligns across 15 bases. This CDR3 has 19 residues. The germline V gene encodes CDR1 LNHDA and CDR2 SQIVND (reference sequence). V dropped 4 bases and J dropped 0; count of bases not matched to a gene: 10.

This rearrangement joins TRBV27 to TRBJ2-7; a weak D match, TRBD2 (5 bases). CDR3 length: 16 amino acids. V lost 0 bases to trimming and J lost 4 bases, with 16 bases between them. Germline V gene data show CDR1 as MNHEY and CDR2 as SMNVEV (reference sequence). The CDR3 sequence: CASSLSPTPGGYEQYF. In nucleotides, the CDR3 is TGTGCCAGCAGTTTATCTCCCACACCCGGCGGGTACGAGCAGTACTTC.

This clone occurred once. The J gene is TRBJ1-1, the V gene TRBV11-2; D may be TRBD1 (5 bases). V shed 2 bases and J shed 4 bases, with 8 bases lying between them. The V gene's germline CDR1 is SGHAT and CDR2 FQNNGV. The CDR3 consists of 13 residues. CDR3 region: CASSLFGGTEAFF. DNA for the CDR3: TGTGCCAGCAGCTTATTCGGGGGCACTGAAGCTTTCTTT.

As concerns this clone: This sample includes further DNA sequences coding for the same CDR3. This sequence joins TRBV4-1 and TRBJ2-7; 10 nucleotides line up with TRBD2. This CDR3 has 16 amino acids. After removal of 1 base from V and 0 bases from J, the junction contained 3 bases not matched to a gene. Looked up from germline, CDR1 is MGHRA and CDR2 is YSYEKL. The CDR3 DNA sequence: TGCGCCAGCAGCCAAGGGACTAGCGGTTCCTCCTACGAGCAGTACTTC. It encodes CASSQGTSGSSYEQYF.

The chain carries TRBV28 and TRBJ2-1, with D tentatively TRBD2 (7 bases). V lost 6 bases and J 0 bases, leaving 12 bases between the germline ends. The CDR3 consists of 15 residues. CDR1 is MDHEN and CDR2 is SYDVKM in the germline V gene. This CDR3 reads CASRERDISYNEQFF. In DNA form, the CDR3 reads TGTGCCAGCAGAGAGCGGGACATCTCCTACAATGAGCAGTTCTTC.

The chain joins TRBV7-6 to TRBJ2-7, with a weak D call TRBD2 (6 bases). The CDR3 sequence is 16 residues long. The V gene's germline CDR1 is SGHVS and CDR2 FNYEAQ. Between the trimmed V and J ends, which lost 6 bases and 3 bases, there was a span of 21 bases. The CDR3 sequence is CASSKTAGLSGYEQYF. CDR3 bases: TGTGCCAGCAGTAAGACCGCGGGACTTTCAGGCTACGAGCAGTACTTC.

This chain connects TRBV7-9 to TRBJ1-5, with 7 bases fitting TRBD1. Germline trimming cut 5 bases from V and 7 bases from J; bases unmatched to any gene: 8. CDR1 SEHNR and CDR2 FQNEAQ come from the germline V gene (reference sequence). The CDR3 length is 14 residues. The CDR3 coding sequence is TGTGCCAGCAGCCCGTTACAGGGGCAGCAGCCCCAGCATTTT. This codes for CASSPLQGQQPQHF.

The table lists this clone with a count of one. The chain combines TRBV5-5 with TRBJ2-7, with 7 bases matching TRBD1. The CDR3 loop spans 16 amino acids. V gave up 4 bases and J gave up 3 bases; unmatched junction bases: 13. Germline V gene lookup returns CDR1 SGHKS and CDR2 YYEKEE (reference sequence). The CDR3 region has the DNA TGTGCCAGCAGCCCCGACCCGACAGGGAGATTCTACGAGCAGTACTTC. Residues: CASSPDPTGRFYEQYF.

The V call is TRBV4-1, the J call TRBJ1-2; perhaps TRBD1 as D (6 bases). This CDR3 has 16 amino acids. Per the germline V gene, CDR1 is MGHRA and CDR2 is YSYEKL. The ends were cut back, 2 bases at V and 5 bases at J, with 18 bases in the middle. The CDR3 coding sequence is TGCGCCAGCAGCCAATTAACGGGACACGGAATTTATGGCTACACCTTC. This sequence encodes CASSQLTGHGIYGYTF.

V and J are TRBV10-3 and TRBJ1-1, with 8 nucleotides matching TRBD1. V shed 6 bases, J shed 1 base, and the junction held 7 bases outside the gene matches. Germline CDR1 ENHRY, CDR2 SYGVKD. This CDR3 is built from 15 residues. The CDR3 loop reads CAIRDGTGWNTEAFF. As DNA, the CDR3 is TGTGCCATCAGGGACGGGACAGGATGGAACACTGAAGCTTTCTTT.

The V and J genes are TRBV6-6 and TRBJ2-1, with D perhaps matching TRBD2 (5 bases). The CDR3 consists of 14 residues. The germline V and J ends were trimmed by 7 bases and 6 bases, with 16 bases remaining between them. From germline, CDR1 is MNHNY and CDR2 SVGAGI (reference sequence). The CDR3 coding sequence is TGTGCCAGCAACAAGACCCCGGGATCCAATGAGCAGTTCTTC. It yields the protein CASNKTPGSNEQFF.

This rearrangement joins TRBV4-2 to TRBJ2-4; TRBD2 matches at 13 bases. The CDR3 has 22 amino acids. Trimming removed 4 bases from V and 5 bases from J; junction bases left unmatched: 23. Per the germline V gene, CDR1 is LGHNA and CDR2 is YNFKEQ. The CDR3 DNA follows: TGTGCCAGCAGCCCCCGTAACGGACTAGCGGGAGTTTTTGCCATTCGTCAAAACATTCAGTACTTC. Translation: CASSPRNGLAGVFAIRQNIQYF.

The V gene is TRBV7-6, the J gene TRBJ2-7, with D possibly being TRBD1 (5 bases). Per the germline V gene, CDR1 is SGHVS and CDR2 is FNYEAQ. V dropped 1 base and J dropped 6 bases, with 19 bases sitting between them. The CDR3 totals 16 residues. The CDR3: CASSLVTGHTPFEQYF. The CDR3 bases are TGTGCCAGCAGCTTAGTCACAGGCCACACGCCGTTCGAGCAGTACTTC.

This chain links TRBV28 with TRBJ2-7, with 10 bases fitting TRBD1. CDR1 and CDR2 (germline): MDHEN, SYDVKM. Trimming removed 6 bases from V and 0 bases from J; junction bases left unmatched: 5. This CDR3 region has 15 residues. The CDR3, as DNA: TGTGCCAGCAGAAGACAGGGGGCTGGCTCCTACGAGCAGTACTTC. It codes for CASRRQGAGSYEQYF. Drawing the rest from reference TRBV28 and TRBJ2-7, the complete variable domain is DVKVTQSSRYLVKRTGEKVFLECVQDMDHENMFWYRQDPGLGLRLIYFSYDVKMKEKGDIPEGYSVSREKKERFSLILESASTNQTSMYLCASRRQGAGSYEQYFGPGTRLTVT.

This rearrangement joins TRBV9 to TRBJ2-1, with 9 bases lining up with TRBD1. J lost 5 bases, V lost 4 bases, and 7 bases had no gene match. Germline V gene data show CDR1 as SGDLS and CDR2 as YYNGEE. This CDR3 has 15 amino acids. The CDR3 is CASSPAGTGHNEQFF. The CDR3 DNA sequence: TGTGCCAGCAGCCCCGCCGGGACAGGGCACAATGAGCAGTTCTTC.

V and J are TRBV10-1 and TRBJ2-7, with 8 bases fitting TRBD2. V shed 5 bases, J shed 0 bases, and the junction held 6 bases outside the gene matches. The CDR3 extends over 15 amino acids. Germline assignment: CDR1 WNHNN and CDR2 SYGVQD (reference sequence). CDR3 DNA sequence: TGCGCCAGCAGTAGGCTAAGCGGGAGCTCCTACGAGCAGTACTTC. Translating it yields CASSRLSGSSYEQYF.

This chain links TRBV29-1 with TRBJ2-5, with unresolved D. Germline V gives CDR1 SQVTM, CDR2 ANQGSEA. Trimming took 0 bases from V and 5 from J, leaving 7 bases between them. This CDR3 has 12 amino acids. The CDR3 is CSVEDGPETQYF. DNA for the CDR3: TGCAGCGTTGAAGACGGGCCCGAGACCCAGTACTTC.